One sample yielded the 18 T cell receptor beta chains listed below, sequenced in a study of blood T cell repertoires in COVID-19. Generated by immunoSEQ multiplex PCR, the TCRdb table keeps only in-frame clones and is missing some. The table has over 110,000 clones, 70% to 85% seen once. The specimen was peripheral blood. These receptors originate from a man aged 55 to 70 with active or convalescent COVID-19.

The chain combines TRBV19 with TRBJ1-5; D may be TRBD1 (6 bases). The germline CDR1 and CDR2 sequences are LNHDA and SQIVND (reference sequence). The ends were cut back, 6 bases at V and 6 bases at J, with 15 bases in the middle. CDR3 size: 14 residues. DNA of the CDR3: TGTGCCAGTAGGGCCCCAGGGGTAGGTCAGCCCCAGCATTTT. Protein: CASRAPGVGQPQHF.

For the CDR3, the DNA is TGTGCCAGCAGTTTGATGACAGGGGATAATTCACCCCTCCACTTT. Its protein product is CASSLMTGDNSPLHF. V and J are TRBV27 and TRBJ1-6, with 8 bases matching TRBD1. V gave up 3 bases and J gave up 5 bases; unmatched junction bases: 3. In germline, CDR1 is MNHEY, CDR2 SMNVEV (reference sequence). This CDR3 is built from 15 residues.

The CDR3 here is CATSRGGNYGYTF. The CDR3 DNA reads as TGTGCCACCAGCAGAGGCGGCAACTATGGCTACACCTTC. The chain has TRBV15 and TRBJ1-2; D is unclear. This CDR3 region has 13 residues. Trimming pared 1 base from V and 2 bases from J, leaving 5 bases between. The V gene's germline CDR1 is LNHNV and CDR2 YYDKDF (reference sequence). Looking up the rest from reference TRBV15 and TRBJ1-2 gives the full variable domain: DAMVIQNPRYQVTQFGKPVTLSCSQTLNHNVMYWYQQKSSQAPKLLFHYYDKDFNNEADTPDNFQSRRPNTSFCFLDIRSPGLGDTAMYLCATSRGGNYGYTFGSGTRLTVV.

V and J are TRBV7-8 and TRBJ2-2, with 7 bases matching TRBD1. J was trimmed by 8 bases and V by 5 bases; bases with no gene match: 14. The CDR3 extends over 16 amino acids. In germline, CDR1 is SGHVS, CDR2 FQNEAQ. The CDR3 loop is CASSALTGTALGELFF. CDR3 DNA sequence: TGTGCCAGCAGCGCGTTAACCGGGACAGCGTTGGGGGAGCTGTTTTTT.

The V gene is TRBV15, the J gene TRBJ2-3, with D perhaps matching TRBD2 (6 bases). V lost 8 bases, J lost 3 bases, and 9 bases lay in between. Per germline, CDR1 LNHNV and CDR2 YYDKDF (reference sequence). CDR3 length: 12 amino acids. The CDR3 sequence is CATGEDTDTQYF. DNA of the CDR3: TGTGCCACCGGGGAGGATACAGATACGCAGTATTTT.

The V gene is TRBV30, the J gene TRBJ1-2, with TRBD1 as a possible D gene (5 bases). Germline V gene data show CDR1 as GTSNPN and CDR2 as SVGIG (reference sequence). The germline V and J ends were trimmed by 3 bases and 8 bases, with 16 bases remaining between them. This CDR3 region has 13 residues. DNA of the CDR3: TGTGCCTGGAGGCAATTACAGGAAAGAGGCTACACCTTC. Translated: CAWRQLQERGYTF.

For the CDR3, the DNA is TGCGCCAGCAGCCAGCTGACAGACTATGGCTACACCTTC. Translated, it gives CASSQLTDYGYTF. This chain connects TRBV4-1 to TRBJ1-2; D possibly corresponds to TRBD1 (5 bases). V was cut by 3 bases and J by 3 bases, with 8 bases left in between. CDR1 and CDR2 from the germline V gene are MGHRA and YSYEKL. There are 13 residues in the CDR3.

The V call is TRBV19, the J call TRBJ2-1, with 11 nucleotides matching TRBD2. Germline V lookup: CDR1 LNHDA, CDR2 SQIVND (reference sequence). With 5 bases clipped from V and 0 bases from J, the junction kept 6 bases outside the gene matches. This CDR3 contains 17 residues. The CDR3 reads CASSRRLAGYSYNEQFF. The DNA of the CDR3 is TGTGCCAGTAGTCGTAGACTAGCGGGGTACTCCTACAATGAGCAGTTCTTC.

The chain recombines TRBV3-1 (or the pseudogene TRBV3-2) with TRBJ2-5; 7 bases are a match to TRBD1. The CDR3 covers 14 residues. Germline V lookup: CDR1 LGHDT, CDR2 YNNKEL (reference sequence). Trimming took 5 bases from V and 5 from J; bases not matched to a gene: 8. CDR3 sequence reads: CASSKRTGGETQYF. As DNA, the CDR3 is TGTGCCAGCAGCAAACGGACAGGTGGGGAGACCCAGTACTTC.

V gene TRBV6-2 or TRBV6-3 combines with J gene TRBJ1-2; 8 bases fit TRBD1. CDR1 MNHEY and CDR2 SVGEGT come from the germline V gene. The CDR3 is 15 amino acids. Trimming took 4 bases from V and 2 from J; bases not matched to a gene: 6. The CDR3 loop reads CASSFQQGGNYGYTF. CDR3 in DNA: TGTGCCAGCAGTTTTCAACAGGGGGGCAACTATGGCTACACCTTC.

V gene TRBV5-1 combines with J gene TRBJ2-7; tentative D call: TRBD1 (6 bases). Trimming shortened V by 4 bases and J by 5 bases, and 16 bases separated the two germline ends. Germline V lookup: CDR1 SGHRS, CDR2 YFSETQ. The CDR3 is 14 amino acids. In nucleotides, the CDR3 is TGCGCCAGCAGCCAGAATACAGGGTCGAACGAGCAGTACTTC. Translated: CASSQNTGSNEQYF.

The CDR3 spells CASGGLNEQFF. The CDR3 region has the DNA TGTGCCAGCGGCGGGCTCAATGAGCAGTTCTTC. V gene TRBV25-1 combines with J gene TRBJ2-1, with D tentatively TRBD2 (5 bases). The germline gives CDR1 MGHDK, CDR2 SYGVNS. V was cut by 8 bases and J by 6 bases, with 8 bases left in between. CDR3 size: 11 residues.

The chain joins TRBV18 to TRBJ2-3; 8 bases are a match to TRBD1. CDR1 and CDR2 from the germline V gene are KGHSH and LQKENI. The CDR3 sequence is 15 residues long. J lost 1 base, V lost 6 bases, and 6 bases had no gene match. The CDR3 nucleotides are TGTGCCAGCTCCCGACAGGGGCCGGGCACAGATACGCAGTATTTT. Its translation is CASSRQGPGTDTQYF.

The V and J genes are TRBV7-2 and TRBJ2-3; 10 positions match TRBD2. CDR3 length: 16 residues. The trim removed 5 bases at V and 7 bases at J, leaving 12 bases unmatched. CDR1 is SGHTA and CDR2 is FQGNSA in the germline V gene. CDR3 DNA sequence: TGTGCCAGCAGCCGCCGCCCAGCGGGGGGGCAAAATACGCAGTATTTT. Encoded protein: CASSRRPAGGQNTQYF.

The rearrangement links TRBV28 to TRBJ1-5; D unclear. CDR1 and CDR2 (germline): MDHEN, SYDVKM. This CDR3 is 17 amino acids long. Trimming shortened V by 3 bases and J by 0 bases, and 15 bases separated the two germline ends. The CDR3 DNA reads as TGTGCCAGCAGTTTGCCAATAGGCGGAAATAGCAATCAGCCCCAGCATTTT. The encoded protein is CASSLPIGGNSNQPQHF.

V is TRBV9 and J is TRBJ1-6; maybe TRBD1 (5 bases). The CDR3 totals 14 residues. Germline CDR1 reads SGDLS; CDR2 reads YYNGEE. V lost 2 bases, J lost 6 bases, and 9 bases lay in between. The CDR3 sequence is CASSVRQFNSPLHF. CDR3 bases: TGTGCCAGCAGCGTCCGACAGTTTAATTCACCCCTCCACTTT.

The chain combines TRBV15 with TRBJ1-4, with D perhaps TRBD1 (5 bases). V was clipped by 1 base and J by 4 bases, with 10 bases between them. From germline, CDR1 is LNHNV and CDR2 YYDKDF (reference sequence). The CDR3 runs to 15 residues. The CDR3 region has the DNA TGTGCCACCAGCAGAGGGGGGGATCTTAATGAAAAACTGTTTTTT. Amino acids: CATSRGGDLNEKLFF. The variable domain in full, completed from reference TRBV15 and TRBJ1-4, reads DAMVIQNPRYQVTQFGKPVTLSCSQTLNHNVMYWYQQKSSQAPKLLFHYYDKDFNNEADTPDNFQSRRPNTSFCFLDIRSPGLGDTAMYLCATSRGGDLNEKLFFGSGTQLSVL.

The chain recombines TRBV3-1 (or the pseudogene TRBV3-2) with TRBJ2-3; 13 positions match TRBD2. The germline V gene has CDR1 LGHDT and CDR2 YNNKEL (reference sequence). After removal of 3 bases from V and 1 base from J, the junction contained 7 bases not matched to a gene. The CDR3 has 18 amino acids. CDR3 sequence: CASSHAWGTSGGTDTQYF. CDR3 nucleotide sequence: TGTGCCAGCAGCCACGCCTGGGGGACTAGCGGGGGCACAGATACGCAGTATTTT.